One sample yielded the 28 T cell receptor beta chains listed below, sequenced in a study of human T cells and chemical hapten exposure (dated by TCRdb to the early 2020s). Library preparation used RACE. For sequencing, a NextSeq 500 was employed. TCRdb handled the public reads itself, with Q25 trimming in fastp and clone calling in MiXCR, and kept productive beta chains. Here each entry gathers all rows of one CDR3 protein and keeps the most common genes and DNA. This sample holds tens of thousands of distinct CDR3 sequences; 9.3% were observed only once. About an eighth of the sample belongs to the ten largest clones. The sample's time point label is to be understood as: patch test 1, 2 weeks after DPC sensitization. Explained via the paper, the treatment or condition label denotes: therapeutic diphenylcyclopropenone sensitization with weekly scalp DPC. The sample consisted of whole blood, taken in connection with sensitization to the hapten diphenylcyclopropenone (DPC). The receptors originated from a woman aged 40 to 50 with alopecia areata. Some clones in this sample may be carry-over from other donors' samples.

In this sample, this clonotype turned up many times. This chain links TRBV12-5 with TRBJ1-2; TRBD1 is a possible D gene (5 bases). The germline CDR1 and CDR2 sequences are LGHNT and FRNRAP. This CDR3 has 16 amino acids. With 0 bases removed from V and 3 bases from J, the gap between germline ends came to 14 bases. This chain's CDR3 is CASGLVLGGQDYGYTF. The CDR3 nucleotides are TGTGCTAGTGGTTTGGTCCTTGGGGGTCAGGACTATGGCTACACCTTC.

This clonotype was seen many times. The V call is TRBV30, the J call TRBJ1-1; 7 nucleotides match TRBD1. This CDR3 has 14 residues. Germline CDR1 GTSNPN, CDR2 SVGIG (reference sequence). V trimming: 2 bases; J trimming: 5 bases; junction bases outside the gene matches: 8. The CDR3 region has the DNA TGTGCCTGGAGTAGTGGACAGGCCAGGACTGAAGCTTTCTTT. It translates to CAWSSGQARTEAFF.

This clonotype has a count of ten or more. V and J are TRBV11-2 and TRBJ2-7, with TRBD2 identical over 8 bases. Germline CDR1 is SGHAT and CDR2 is FQNNGV. The CDR3 has 14 residues. V shed 0 bases, J shed 6 bases, and the junction held 4 bases outside the gene matches. This CDR3 is CASSLDLLAAEQYF. DNA for the CDR3: TGTGCCAGCAGCTTAGATCTACTAGCGGCCGAGCAGTACTTC.

The V call is TRBV12-3 or TRBV12-4, the J call TRBJ2-7; D not certain. The CDR3 loop spans 13 amino acids. V was clipped by 1 base and J by 2 bases, with 6 bases between them. The CDR3 DNA is TGTGCCAGCAGTTTAGATTGGGCCTACGAGCAGTACTTC. It translates to CASSLDWAYEQYF.

This clonotype was seen a few times. The chain employs TRBV18 and TRBJ1-1, with 9 nucleotides matching TRBD1. This CDR3 spans 11 amino acids. Germline trimming cut 5 bases from V and 12 bases from J; bases unmatched to any gene: 4. CDR1 is KGHSH and CDR2 is LQKENI in the germline V gene. The CDR3 bases are TGTGCCAGCTCATTAGGACAGGGGACTTTCTTT. It is translated as CASSLGQGTFF. The full variable domain, its missing parts supplied by reference TRBV18 and TRBJ1-1, is NAGVMQNPRHLVRRRGQEARLRCSPMKGHSHVYWYRQLPEEGLKFMVYLQKENIIDESGMPKERFSAEFPKEGPSILRIQQVVRGDSAAYFCASSLGQGTFFGQGTRLTVV.

This clonotype was seen ten or more times. This chain uses TRBV10-2 with TRBJ1-3; D unresolved. Looked up from germline, CDR1 is WSHSY and CDR2 is SAAADI. The CDR3 consists of 14 residues. V gave up 4 bases and J gave up 5 bases, with 12 bases separating them. The CDR3 loop reads CASSGEGGRNTIYF. The CDR3 DNA reads as TGCGCCAGCAGTGGAGAGGGCGGGAGAAACACCATATATTTT.

The chain employs TRBV20-1 and TRBJ2-7, with TRBD1 as a possible D gene (6 bases). The V end lost 2 bases, the J end lost 3 bases, and 14 bases lay between the germline ends. This CDR3 spans 14 amino acids. CDR1 and CDR2 from the germline V gene are DFQATT and SNEGSKA (reference sequence). CDR3 residues: CSARRDTQNYEQYF. The DNA for the CDR3 is TGCAGTGCTAGACGGGACACCCAAAACTACGAGCAGTACTTC.

This chain joins TRBV2 and TRBJ2-7; D is uncertain. The CDR3 loop spans 12 amino acids. The V gene's germline CDR1 is SNHLY and CDR2 FYNNEI. V lost 5 bases and J lost 2, with 7 bases in between. In DNA form, the CDR3 reads TGTGCCAGCAGTCCAGAGACCTACGAGCAGTACTTC. Translating gives CASSPETYEQYF. Supplemented by reference TRBV2 and TRBJ2-7, the full variable domain reads EPEVTQTPSHQVTQMGQEVILRCVPISNHLYFYWYRQILGQKVEFLVSFYNNEISEKSEIFDDQFSVERPDGSNFTLKIRSTKLEDSAMYFCASSPETYEQYFGPGTRLTVT.

The table lists this clonotype with a few counts. This chain connects TRBV7-9 to TRBJ1-4; D ambiguous. Germline values: CDR1 SEHNR, CDR2 FQNEAQ (reference sequence). Trimming left V 1 base short and J 5 bases short, with 11 bases between. This CDR3 contains 15 residues. As DNA, the CDR3 is TGTGCCAGCAGCTTAGGGCGGAGGACCAATGAAAAACTGTTTTTT. This translates into CASSLGRRTNEKLFF.

The V and J genes are TRBV5-6 and TRBJ2-2, with a weak D call TRBD1 (5 bases). V gave up 3 bases and J gave up 1 base, with 13 bases separating them. The germline gives CDR1 SGHDT, CDR2 YYEEEE. The CDR3 length is 16 residues. The CDR3 loop reads CASSWSLRGNTGELFF. As DNA, the CDR3 is TGTGCCAGCAGCTGGTCTCTAAGGGGGAACACCGGGGAGCTGTTTTTT.

There are many counts of this clonotype. The rearrangement links TRBV28 to TRBJ1-1, with unresolved D. V shed 6 bases and J shed 0 bases, with 8 bases lying between them. There are 13 residues in the CDR3. Germline CDR1 is MDHEN and CDR2 is SYDVKM. The CDR3 sequence: CASREALNTEAFF. CDR3 sequence (DNA): TGTGCCAGCAGGGAGGCATTGAACACTGAAGCTTTCTTT.

This clonotype was detected a few times. This chain connects TRBV30 to TRBJ1-2, with 8 bases lining up with TRBD1. CDR1 and CDR2 from the germline V gene are GTSNPN and SVGIG (reference sequence). The V gene end was trimmed by 2 bases and the J gene end by 1 base; junction bases not matched to a gene: 9. The CDR3 totals 16 residues. The CDR3 reads CAWSTGQGGSNYGYTF. The CDR3 coding sequence is TGTGCCTGGAGTACAGGACAGGGAGGGAGTAACTATGGCTACACCTTC.

This clonotype was counted between two and nine times. The V and J genes are TRBV21-1 and TRBJ1-2; the D segment call TRBD1 is taken from the table without a DNA check. TRBV21-1 is an annotated pseudogene. This CDR3 has 16 residues. The CDR3 DNA reads TGTGCCAGCAGCGAGAGACAGGGTAGGAAGAACTATGGCTACACCTTC. Protein product: CASSERQGRKNYGYTF.

On this clonotype: This may arise from a read error, as a much more abundant clone is one base away. This chain uses TRBV3-1 with TRBJ2-5, with no clear D. CDR3 length: 13 amino acids. CDR1 is LGHDT and CDR2 is YNNKEL in the germline V gene (reference sequence). For the CDR3, the DNA is TGTGTCAGCAGCCAAGATCACCGGGCGGCCCAGTACTTC. Translating gives CVSSQDHRAAQYF.

This clonotype was counted ten times or more. This rearrangement joins TRBV4-1 to TRBJ2-2; 10 nucleotides align to TRBD2. The CDR3 totals 16 residues. V shed 6 bases, J shed 8 bases, and the junction held 12 bases outside the gene matches. Germline V gives CDR1 MGHRA, CDR2 YSYEKL. CDR3 nucleotide sequence: TGCGCCAGCAGAGGTCGAAGCGGGGGGGTTTCAGGGGAGCTGTTTTTT. Translation gives CASRGRSGGVSGELFF.

The chain joins TRBV5-1 to TRBJ1-5, with 9 bases aligning to TRBD1. V trimming: 4 bases; J trimming: 4 bases; junction bases outside the gene matches: 6. The CDR3 consists of 15 residues. Germline assignment: CDR1 SGHRS and CDR2 YFSETQ. Here the CDR3 reads CASSLGTGRNQPQHF. CDR3 nucleotide sequence: TGCGCCAGCAGCCTTGGGACAGGGCGTAATCAGCCCCAGCATTTT.

This clonotype was counted between two and nine times. V is TRBV12-3 or TRBV12-4 and J is TRBJ1-2; 10 nucleotides agree with TRBD1. The V segment lost 6 bases and the J segment 3 bases; nucleotides outside the gene matches: 4. The CDR3 is 14 amino acids. The CDR3 loop reads CASRGTGVDYGYTF. The CDR3 region has the DNA TGTGCCAGCAGGGGGACAGGGGTTGACTATGGCTACACCTTC.

This clonotype has ten or more counts. The V call is TRBV7-9, the J call TRBJ1-6, with a possible D match to TRBD1 (5 bases). Germline CDR1 SEHNR, CDR2 FQNEAQ (reference sequence). This CDR3 is 14 amino acids long. V lost 6 bases to trimming and J lost 5 bases, with 11 bases between them. This CDR3 is CASRSQGDNSPLHF. In DNA, the CDR3 is TGTGCCAGCAGGTCCCAGGGAGATAATTCACCCCTCCACTTT.

There are many counts of this clonotype. The rearrangement uses TRBV5-5 and TRBJ1-2, with D maybe TRBD1 (5 bases). Trimming pared 1 base from V and 0 bases from J, leaving 13 bases between. CDR3 length: 16 amino acids. Germline V gives CDR1 SGHKS, CDR2 YYEKEE (reference sequence). The CDR3 loop is CASSLSQGRSNYGYTF. In DNA, the CDR3 is TGTGCCAGCAGCTTGTCCCAGGGACGGTCTAACTATGGCTACACCTTC. The full variable domain, completed using reference TRBV5-5 and TRBJ1-2, is DAGVTQSPTHLIKTRGQQVTLRCSPISGHKSVSWYQQVLGQGPQFIFQYYEKEERGRGNFPDRFSARQFPNYSSELNVNALLLGDSALYLCASSLSQGRSNYGYTFGSGTRLTVV.

The sample holds many counts of this clonotype. V usage is TRBV20-1 and J usage is TRBJ2-7, with TRBD2 matching over 13 bases. Trimming at V came to 3 bases and at J to 2 bases, leaving 10 bases not matched to a gene. Germline V gene lookup returns CDR1 DFQATT and CDR2 SNEGSKA (reference sequence). The CDR3 spans 17 residues. The DNA of the CDR3 is TGCAGTGCTAGTAGACTAGCGGGGGGCCTGACCACCTACGAGCAGTACTTC. It encodes CSASRLAGGLTTYEQYF.

This chain joins TRBV6-5 and TRBJ2-5; TRBD2 is a possible D gene (5 bases). The V end lost 6 bases, the J end lost 7 bases, and 15 bases lay between the germline ends. The CDR3 covers 13 residues. Germline loops: CDR1 MNHEY, CDR2 SVGAGI. The CDR3 is CASSPREGRTQYF. The CDR3 nucleotides read TGTGCCAGCAGCCCGAGGGAAGGAAGGACCCAGTACTTC.

Many counts were recorded for this clonotype. V usage is TRBV6-5 and J usage is TRBJ2-3; D is perhaps TRBD2 (6 bases). V shed 0 bases and J shed 4 bases, with 17 bases lying between them. The CDR3 has 17 residues. Germline CDR1 and CDR2: MNHEY and SVGAGI. As DNA, the CDR3 is TGTGCCAGCAGTTACTCCCCTGGAGGGGCGCCCGCAGATACGCAGTATTTT. This gives the protein CASSYSPGGAPADTQYF.

The V and J genes are TRBV7-9 and TRBJ2-5, with D unresolved. With 1 base removed from V and 1 base from J, the gap between germline ends came to 7 bases. This CDR3 is built from 14 residues. Germline CDR1 reads SEHNR; CDR2 reads FQNEAQ (reference sequence). The CDR3 coding sequence is TGTGCCAGCAGCTTAGTTTCCCTCCAAGAGACCCAGTACTTC. Translation: CASSLVSLQETQYF.

This clonotype was seen ten or more times. The chain uses TRBV12-3 or TRBV12-4 and TRBJ2-5; D is unresolved. Deletions cut 1 base from V and 0 bases from J, with 9 bases between. This CDR3 comprises 15 residues. The CDR3 protein is CASSLGIGNQETQYF. CDR3 bases: TGTGCCAGCAGTTTAGGGATTGGAAACCAAGAGACCCAGTACTTC.

V gene TRBV30 combines with J gene TRBJ1-1; no reliable D call. The CDR3 sequence is 15 residues long. V gave up 3 bases and J gave up 4 bases, with 18 bases separating them. In germline, CDR1 is GTSNPN, CDR2 SVGIG (reference sequence). The CDR3 is CAWSDPGLSTTEAFF. The CDR3 nucleotides read TGTGCCTGGAGCGACCCTGGACTCTCCACCACTGAAGCTTTCTTT. Complete variable domain (other parts from reference TRBV30 and TRBJ1-1): SQTIHQWPATLVQPVGSPLSLECTVEGTSNPNLYWYRQAAGRGLQLLFYSVGIGQISSEVPQNLSASRPQDRQFILSSKKLLLSDSGFYLCAWSDPGLSTTEAFFGQGTRLTVV.

This clonotype was detected many times. V and J are TRBV4-1 and TRBJ2-7; D uncertain. The V end lost 3 bases, the J end lost 4 bases, and 13 bases lay between the germline ends. CDR3 length equals 14 residues. Germline lookup yields CDR1 MGHRA and CDR2 YSYEKL. The CDR3 nucleotides are TGCGCCAGCAGCCACGCAAAATCCCTTTACGAGCAGTACTTC. Its protein is CASSHAKSLYEQYF.

This clonotype came up many times. The rearrangement joins TRBV6-5 to TRBJ2-7; D not certain. The V and J ends lost 6 bases and 2 bases respectively, with 11 bases between them. CDR3 length equals 13 residues. Germline lookup yields CDR1 MNHEY and CDR2 SVGAGI. The CDR3: CASSRDTTYEQYF. The CDR3 nucleotides read TGTGCCAGCAGCCGAGACACCACCTACGAGCAGTACTTC.

Ten or more counts support this clonotype. The chain has TRBV10-3 and TRBJ1-2; 7 nucleotides match TRBD1. This CDR3 has 13 amino acids. Germline assignment: CDR1 ENHRY and CDR2 SYGVKD. V gave up 10 bases and J gave up 0 bases; unmatched junction bases: 5. The CDR3 here is CATRQGTNYGYTF. The CDR3 region has the DNA TGTGCCACACGACAGGGCACTAACTATGGCTACACCTTC.